This T cell receptor beta chain is from a study of blood T cell repertoires in COVID-19. Produced via immunoSEQ multiplex PCR; TCRdb's table is partial and in-frame only. The table includes roughly 250,000 clones, 70% to 90% detected once. The CDR3 has 18 residues. The chain joins TRBV21-1 to TRBJ1-5; no check of the table's D call, TRBD1, against the DNA was made. TRBV21-1 is an annotated pseudogene. The TCR originated in a woman aged 25-40 years who had recovered from COVID-19. The sample taken for sequencing was PBMCs or T cells enriched from blood (not recorded which). CDR3 loop: CASTSGRDRRKVNQPQHF. The CDR3 region has the DNA TGTGCCAGCACATCCGGCCGGGACAGGCGGAAAGTCAATCAGCCCCAGCATTTT.